This T cell receptor beta chain is drawn from a study of CD8+CD57+ T cells in acquired aplastic anemia. Overall study findings and caveats: Patients versus controls showed no significant CD8+ Simpson's diversity difference.

This clonotype was found many times. Antigen specificity is unknown. This CDR3 region has 15 residues. The V gene's germline CDR1 is SGHRS and CDR2 YFSETQ. V gave up 4 bases and J gave up 2 bases, with 15 bases separating them. Researchers used genomic DNA as the template to profile TCR beta VDJ and CDR3. TCRdb reprocessed the reads via MiXCR and lists one record per CDR3 protein. The profile covers more than 150,000 distinct CDR3 sequences, with over 40% appearing a single time and 2.5% to 3.5% taken by the ten largest. Those patients picked for sequencing had displayed CD8+CD57+ cell expansion on flow cytometry.

The specimen sequenced was sorted CD4+, CD8+, or CD8+CD57+ T cells (not recorded which) from PBMCs. V is TRBV5-1 and J is TRBJ2-5; D possibly uses TRBD1 or TRBD2 (5 bases each). The clonotype originates from a human donor with aplastic anemia. The CDR3 loop reads CASSPRDGQQETQYF. Written as DNA, the CDR3 is TGCGCCAGCAGCCCCCGGGACGGACAACAAGAGACCCAGTACTTC.